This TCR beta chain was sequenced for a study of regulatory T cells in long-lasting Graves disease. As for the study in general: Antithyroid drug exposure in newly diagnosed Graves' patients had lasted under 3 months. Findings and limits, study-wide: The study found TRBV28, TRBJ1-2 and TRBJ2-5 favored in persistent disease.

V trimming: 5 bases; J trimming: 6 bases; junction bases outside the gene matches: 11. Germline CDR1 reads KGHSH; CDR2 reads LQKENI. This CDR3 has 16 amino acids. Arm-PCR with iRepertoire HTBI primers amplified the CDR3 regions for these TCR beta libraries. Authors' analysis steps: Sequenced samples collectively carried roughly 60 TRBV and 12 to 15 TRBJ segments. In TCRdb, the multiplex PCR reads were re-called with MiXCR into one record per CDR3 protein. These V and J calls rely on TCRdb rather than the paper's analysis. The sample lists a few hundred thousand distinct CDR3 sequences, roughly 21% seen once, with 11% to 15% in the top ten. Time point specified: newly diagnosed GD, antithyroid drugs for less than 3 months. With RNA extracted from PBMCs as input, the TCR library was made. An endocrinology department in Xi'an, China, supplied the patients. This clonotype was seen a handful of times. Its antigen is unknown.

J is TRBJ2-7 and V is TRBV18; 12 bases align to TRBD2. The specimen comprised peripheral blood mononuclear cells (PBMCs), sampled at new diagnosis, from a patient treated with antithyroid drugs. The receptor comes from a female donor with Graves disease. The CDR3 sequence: CASSAGLAGATGEQYF. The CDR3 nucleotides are TGTGCCAGCTCAGCGGGACTAGCGGGTGCGACGGGCGAGCAGTACTTC.